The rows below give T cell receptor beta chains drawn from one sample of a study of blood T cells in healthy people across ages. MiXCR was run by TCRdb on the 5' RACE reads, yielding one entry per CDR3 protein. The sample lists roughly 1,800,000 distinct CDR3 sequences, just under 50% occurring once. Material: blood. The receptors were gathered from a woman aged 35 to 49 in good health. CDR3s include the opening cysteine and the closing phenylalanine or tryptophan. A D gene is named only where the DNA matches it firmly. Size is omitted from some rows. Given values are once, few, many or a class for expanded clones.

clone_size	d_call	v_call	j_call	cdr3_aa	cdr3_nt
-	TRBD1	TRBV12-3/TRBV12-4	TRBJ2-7	CASCDGGTGRHEQYF	TGTGCCAGCTGCGATGGGGGGACAGGGAGGCACGAGCAGTACTTC
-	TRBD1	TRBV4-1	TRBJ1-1	CASSAGQVNTEAFF	TGCGCCAGCAGTGCCGGACAGGTGAACACTGAAGCTTTCTTT
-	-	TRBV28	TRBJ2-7	CARSSGGDRVYEQYF	TGTGCCAGGAGTTCCGGGGGGGACAGGGTCTACGAGCAGTACTTC
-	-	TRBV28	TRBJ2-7	CASSLIAESEQYF	TGTGCCAGCAGTTTAATTGCTGAATCCGAGCAGTACTTC
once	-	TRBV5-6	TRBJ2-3	CASIRPGSTDTQYF	TGTGCCAGCATTCGTCCAGGGAGCACAGATACGCAGTATTTT
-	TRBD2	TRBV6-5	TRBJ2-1	CASSSLLAGEFNEQFF	TGTGCCAGCAGTTCACTACTAGCGGGGGAGTTCAATGAGCAGTTCTTC
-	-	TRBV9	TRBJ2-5	CASSALQGRVETQYF	TGTGCCAGCAGCGCCCTTCAGGGGCGGGTAGAGACCCAGTACTTC
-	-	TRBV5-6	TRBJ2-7	CASSFGTPTQEQYF	TGTGCCAGCAGCTTCGGGACTCCCACTCAAGAGCAGTACTTC
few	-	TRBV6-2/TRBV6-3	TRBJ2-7	CASSYGTPSEQYF	TGTGCCAGCAGTTACGGGACACCTTCCGAGCAGTACTTC
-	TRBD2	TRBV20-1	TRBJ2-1	CSAPAGGGAKFF	TGCAGTGCTCCGGCGGGCGGGGGTGCAAAGTTCTTC
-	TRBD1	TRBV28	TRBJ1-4	CASTDRGVWEKLFF	TGTGCCAGCACCGACAGGGGAGTTTGGGAAAAACTGTTTTTT
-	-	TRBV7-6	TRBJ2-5	CASSLELLIQETQYF	TGTGCCAGCAGCTTAGAGTTACTGATCCAAGAGACCCAGTACTTC
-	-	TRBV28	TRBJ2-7	CASTTTLSSYEQYF	TGTGCCAGCACCACGACACTAAGCTCCTACGAGCAGTACTTC
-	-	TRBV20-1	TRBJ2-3	CSAPKGGSTDTQYF	TGCAGTGCTCCGAAGGGGGGCAGCACAGATACGCAGTATTTT
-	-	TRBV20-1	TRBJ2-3	CSARVLGRVTQYF	TGCAGTGCTAGAGTGCTAGGGCGAGTTACGCAGTATTTT
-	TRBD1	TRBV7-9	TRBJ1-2	CASSLRQGAPDYGYTF	TGTGCCAGCAGCCTGCGACAGGGGGCACCTGACTATGGCTACACCTTC
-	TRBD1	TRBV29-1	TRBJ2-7	CSVDIGTGLHEQYF	TGCAGCGTTGACATCGGGACAGGGCTACACGAGCAGTACTTC
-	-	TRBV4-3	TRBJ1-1	CASSQEALGNTEAFF	TGCGCCAGCAGCCAAGAGGCCCTTGGGAACACTGAAGCTTTCTTT
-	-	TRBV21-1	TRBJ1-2	CASSKAQDYGYTF	TGTGCCAGCAGCAAAGCGCAAGACTATGGCTACACCTTC
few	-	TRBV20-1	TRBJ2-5	CSARASSQTQYF	TGCAGTGCTAGAGCTAGTAGCCAGACCCAGTACTTC
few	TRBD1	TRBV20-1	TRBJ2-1	CSAGDRGQYNEQFF	TGCAGTGCTGGGGACAGGGGCCAGTACAATGAGCAGTTCTTC
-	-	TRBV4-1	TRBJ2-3	CASSQVGSGLAFTDTQYF	TGCGCCAGCAGCCAAGTTGGGAGCGGTCTAGCCTTCACAGATACGCAGTATTTT